The 16 T cell receptor beta chains in this list originate from one sample, sequenced in a study of technical replicates of blood from a few donors. Sequenced by immunoSEQ multiplex PCR; TCRdb stores in-frame clones only, minus some. The repertoire holds some 90,000 clones, with 85% to 95% as singletons. Specimen: T cells isolated from PBMCs. The receptor set was obtained from a human donor in good health.

This rearrangement joins TRBV6-5 to TRBJ1-5; 7 bases align to TRBD1. CDR1 MNHEY and CDR2 SVGAGI come from the germline V gene. Trimming removed 5 bases from V and 5 bases from J; junction bases left unmatched: 6. The CDR3 covers 14 residues. CDR3 coding DNA: TGTGCCAGCAGTCGCCCTGGGACAGATCAGCCCCAGCATTTT. Amino acids: CASSRPGTDQPQHF.

The V call is TRBV27, the J call TRBJ2-5, with unresolved D. Germline V gene data show CDR1 as MNHEY and CDR2 as SMNVEV (reference sequence). Trimming took off 0 bases at V and 5 bases at J, with 10 bases between the two ends. CDR3 length: 14 amino acids. The CDR3 DNA reads TGTGCCAGCAGTTTATCCAACGGTCCGGAGACCCAGTACTTC. Its protein is CASSLSNGPETQYF.

This clone was counted once. The V call is TRBV7-9, the J call TRBJ2-7; 7 positions agree with TRBD1. The CDR3 loop spans 14 amino acids. The V and J ends lost 4 bases and 1 base, in that order; junction bases with no gene match: 4. The germline gives CDR1 SEHNR, CDR2 FQNEAQ (reference sequence). CDR3 coding DNA: TGTGCCAGCAGCTCCCGGGACAGATCCTACGAGCAGTACTTC. Encoded protein: CASSSRDRSYEQYF.

V is TRBV6-5 and J is TRBJ2-5; tentative D call: TRBD1 (6 bases). The CDR3 is 15 residues long. Germline CDR1 and CDR2: MNHEY and SVGAGI. V was trimmed by 2 bases and J by 5 bases, leaving 15 bases between them. The CDR3 DNA follows: TGTGCCAGCAGTTACACCCCAGGGGTCCGGGAGACCCAGTACTTC. Translated, it gives CASSYTPGVRETQYF.

This clone was picked up one time. The chain combines TRBV7-3 with TRBJ2-7; a possible D gene is TRBD2 (6 bases). This CDR3 has 15 amino acids. Germline V gene data show CDR1 as SGHTA and CDR2 as FQGTGA. Trimming took 2 bases from V and 0 from J, leaving 11 bases between them. CDR3 residues: CASSLLVGSSYEQYF. CDR3 nucleotides: TGTGCCAGCAGCTTATTGGTCGGGAGCTCCTACGAGCAGTACTTC.

The J gene is TRBJ2-1, the V gene TRBV27; 7 nucleotides agree with TRBD1. Germline values: CDR1 MNHEY, CDR2 SMNVEV (reference sequence). This CDR3 comprises 15 residues. J gave up 5 bases and V 3 bases, and 7 bases lay outside the gene matches. The CDR3 loop is CASSFYDRDDNEQFF. Here the CDR3 DNA reads TGTGCCAGCAGTTTCTACGACAGGGACGACAATGAGCAGTTCTTC.

V gene TRBV7-3 combines with J gene TRBJ2-2, with 10 bases lining up with TRBD1. This CDR3 spans 14 amino acids. CDR1 and CDR2 (germline): SGHTA, FQGTGA. Written as DNA, the CDR3 is TGTGCGTCGGGACAGGGGTCGAACACCGGGGAGCTGTTTTTT. Translated: CASGQGSNTGELFF.

The CDR3 coding sequence is TGTGCCAGTAGTATGGTCGGGCCAGGGGTTCATGGCTACACCTTC. This encodes CASSMVGPGVHGYTF. The chain uses TRBV19 and TRBJ1-2; TRBD1 is a possible D gene (6 bases). The CDR3 runs 15 residues. V lost 3 bases and J lost 6, with 17 bases in between. The germline gives CDR1 LNHDA, CDR2 SQIVND (reference sequence).

This chain joins TRBV19 and TRBJ2-1, with 7 nucleotides matching TRBD2. The CDR3 runs 16 residues. CDR1 is LNHDA and CDR2 is SQIVND in the germline V gene (reference sequence). The trim removed 4 bases at V and 2 bases at J, leaving 8 bases unmatched. The CDR3 region has the DNA TGTGCCAGTAGTACCCTCAGCGGGACGGCCTACAATGAGCAGTTCTTC. As protein: CASSTLSGTAYNEQFF.

The gene calls are TRBV28 and TRBJ2-5; 7 bases line up with TRBD2. V was pared by 6 bases and J by 4 bases, with 11 bases of the junction left unmatched. This CDR3 spans 15 amino acids. Germline V lookup: CDR1 MDHEN, CDR2 SYDVKM. The CDR3 loop reads CASRALGRGLETQYF. The DNA for the CDR3 is TGTGCCAGCAGGGCACTAGGGAGGGGTCTAGAGACCCAGTACTTC.

The chain recombines TRBV14 with TRBJ2-3; 12 bases match TRBD2. After removal of 4 bases from V and 5 bases from J, the junction contained 10 bases not matched to a gene. CDR1 and CDR2 (germline): SGHDN, FVKESK. The CDR3 covers 17 residues. CDR3 sequence (DNA): TGTGCCAGCAGCCTCCTAGCGGGAGGGCCCTACGTAGATACGCAGTATTTT. Protein: CASSLLAGGPYVDTQYF.

This chain's CDR3 is CASSYSGGRSTEAFF. The CDR3 DNA follows: TGTGCCAGCAGTTACAGCGGGGGGCGTTCCACTGAAGCTTTCTTT. The rearrangement uses TRBV6-5 and TRBJ1-1; tentative D call: TRBD1 (6 bases). The CDR3 covers 15 residues. CDR1 MNHEY and CDR2 SVGAGI come from the germline V gene. V gave up 2 bases and J gave up 4 bases, with 14 bases separating them.

The rearrangement uses TRBV14 and TRBJ2-5; perhaps TRBD2 as D (5 bases). V shed 1 base and J shed 0 bases, with 12 bases lying between them. CDR1 is SGHDN and CDR2 is FVKESK in the germline V gene. This CDR3 spans 16 amino acids. The CDR3 region has the DNA TGTGCCAGCAGCCAAGGCCGGGCCGGGAACCAAGAGACCCAGTACTTC. This encodes CASSQGRAGNQETQYF. The whole variable domain, remainder taken from reference TRBV14 and TRBJ2-5, is EAGVTQFPSHSVIEKGQTVTLRCDPISGHDNLYWYRRVMGKEIKFLLHFVKESKQDESGMPNNRFLAERTGGTYSTLKVQPAELEDSGVYFCASSQGRAGNQETQYFGPGTRLLVL.

The chain uses TRBV20-1 and TRBJ2-1; D remains ambiguous. Trimming pared 3 bases from V and 8 bases from J, leaving 8 bases between. Germline values: CDR1 DFQATT, CDR2 SNEGSKA (reference sequence). The CDR3 covers 11 residues. The CDR3 region is CSARVVYEQFF. CDR3 coding DNA: TGCAGTGCTAGGGTAGTCTATGAGCAGTTCTTC.

The gene calls are TRBV28 and TRBJ2-2, with D tentatively TRBD2 (5 bases). Germline loops: CDR1 MDHEN, CDR2 SYDVKM. Trimming took 8 bases from V and 4 from J, leaving 23 bases between them. The CDR3 has 17 amino acids. The CDR3 region is CASGRLAPQGGTGELFF. Here the CDR3 DNA reads TGTGCCAGCGGTAGGCTAGCTCCTCAAGGAGGCACCGGGGAGCTGTTTTTT.

The CDR3 region has the DNA TGTGCCAGCAGCCAAGGAAGACAGGCGGACTATGGCTACACCTTC. Its translation is CASSQGRQADYGYTF. The chain recombines TRBV14 with TRBJ1-2; tentatively, D is TRBD1 (6 bases). This CDR3 is built from 15 residues. Trimming pared 1 base from V and 3 bases from J, leaving 12 bases between. CDR1 and CDR2 (germline): SGHDN, FVKESK. The full variable domain, in which reference TRBV14 and TRBJ1-2 provide the parts outside the CDR3, is EAGVTQFPSHSVIEKGQTVTLRCDPISGHDNLYWYRRVMGKEIKFLLHFVKESKQDESGMPNNRFLAERTGGTYSTLKVQPAELEDSGVYFCASSQGRQADYGYTFGSGTRLTVV.